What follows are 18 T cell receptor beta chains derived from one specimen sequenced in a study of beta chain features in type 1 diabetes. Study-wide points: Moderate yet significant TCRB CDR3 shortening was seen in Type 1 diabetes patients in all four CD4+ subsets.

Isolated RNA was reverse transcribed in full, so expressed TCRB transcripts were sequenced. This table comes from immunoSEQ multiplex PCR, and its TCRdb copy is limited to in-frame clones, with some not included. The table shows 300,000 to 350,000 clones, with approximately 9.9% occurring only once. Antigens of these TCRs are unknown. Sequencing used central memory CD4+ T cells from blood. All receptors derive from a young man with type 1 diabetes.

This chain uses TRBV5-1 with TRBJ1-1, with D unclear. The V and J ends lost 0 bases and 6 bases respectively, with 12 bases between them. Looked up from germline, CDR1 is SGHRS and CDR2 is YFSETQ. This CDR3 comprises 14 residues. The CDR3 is CASSLDGGNAEAFF. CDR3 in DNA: TGCGCCAGCAGCTTGGACGGCGGGAATGCTGAAGCTTTCTTT. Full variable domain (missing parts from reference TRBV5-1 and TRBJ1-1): KAGVTQTPRYLIKTRGQQVTLSCSPISGHRSVSWYQQTPGQGLQFLFEYFSETQRNKGNFPGRFSGRQFSNSRSEMNVSTLELGDSALYLCASSLDGGNAEAFFGQGTRLTVV.

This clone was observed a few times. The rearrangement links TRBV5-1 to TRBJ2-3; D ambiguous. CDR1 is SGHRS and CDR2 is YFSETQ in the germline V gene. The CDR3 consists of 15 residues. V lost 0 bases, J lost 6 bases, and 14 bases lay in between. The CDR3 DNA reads TGCGCCAGCAGCTTGGACGGCATATCCGGCGATACGCAGTATTTT. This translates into CASSLDGISGDTQYF.

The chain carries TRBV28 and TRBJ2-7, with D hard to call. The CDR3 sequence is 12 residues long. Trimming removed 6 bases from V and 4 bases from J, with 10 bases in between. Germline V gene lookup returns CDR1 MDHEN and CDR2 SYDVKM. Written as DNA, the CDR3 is TGTGCCAGCAGAACGGCCCCTTACGAGCAGTACTTC. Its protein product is CASRTAPYEQYF.

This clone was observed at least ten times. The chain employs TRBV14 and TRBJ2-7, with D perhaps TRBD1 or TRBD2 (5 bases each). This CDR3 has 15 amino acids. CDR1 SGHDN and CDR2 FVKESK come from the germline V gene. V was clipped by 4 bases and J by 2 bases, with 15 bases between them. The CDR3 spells CASSRLGTGTYEQYF. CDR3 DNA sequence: TGTGCCAGCAGCCGCCTTGGGACGGGCACCTACGAGCAGTACTTC.

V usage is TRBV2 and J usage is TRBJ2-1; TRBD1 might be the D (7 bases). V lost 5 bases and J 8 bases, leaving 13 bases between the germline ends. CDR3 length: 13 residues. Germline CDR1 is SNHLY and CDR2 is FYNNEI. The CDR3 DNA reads TGTGCCAGCAGTTTGGACAGGAGGGATGAGCAGTTCTTC. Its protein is CASSLDRRDEQFF.

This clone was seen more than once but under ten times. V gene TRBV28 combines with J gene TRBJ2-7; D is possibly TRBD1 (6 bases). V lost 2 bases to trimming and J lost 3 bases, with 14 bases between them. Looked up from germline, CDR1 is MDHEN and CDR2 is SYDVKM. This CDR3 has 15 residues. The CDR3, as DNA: TGTGCCAGCAGTTTAACAGGGTTGGACCTCTACGAGCAGTACTTC. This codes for CASSLTGLDLYEQYF.

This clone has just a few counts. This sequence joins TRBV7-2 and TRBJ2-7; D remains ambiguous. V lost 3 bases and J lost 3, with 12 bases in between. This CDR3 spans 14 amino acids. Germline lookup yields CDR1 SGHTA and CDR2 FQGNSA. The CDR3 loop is CASSFHRANYEQYF. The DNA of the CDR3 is TGTGCCAGCAGCTTCCACAGAGCAAACTACGAGCAGTACTTC. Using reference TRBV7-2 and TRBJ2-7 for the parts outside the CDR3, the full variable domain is GAGVSQSPSNKVTEKGKDVELRCDPISGHTALYWYRQSLGQGLEFLIYFQGNSAPDKSGLPSDRFSAERTGGSVSTLTIQRTQQEDSAVYLCASSFHRANYEQYFGPGTRLTVT.

Here the CDR3 DNA reads TGTGCCAGCGGGCAGTTGGGAGGCTACACCTTC. Translated, it gives CASGQLGGYTF. The chain is built from TRBV27 and TRBJ1-2; D is unresolved. This CDR3 comprises 11 residues. The ends were cut back, 8 bases at V and 8 bases at J, with 12 bases in the middle. The V gene's germline CDR1 is MNHEY and CDR2 SMNVEV (reference sequence).

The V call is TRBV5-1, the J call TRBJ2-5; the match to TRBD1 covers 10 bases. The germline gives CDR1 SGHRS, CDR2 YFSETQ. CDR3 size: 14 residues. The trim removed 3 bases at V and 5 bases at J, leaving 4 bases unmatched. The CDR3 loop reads CASSSGTGVETQYF. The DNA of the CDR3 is TGCGCCAGCAGCTCCGGGACAGGGGTGGAGACCCAGTACTTC.

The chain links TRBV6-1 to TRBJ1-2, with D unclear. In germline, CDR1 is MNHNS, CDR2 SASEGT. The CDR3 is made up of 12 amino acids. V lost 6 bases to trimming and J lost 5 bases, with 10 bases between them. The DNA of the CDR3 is TGTGCCAGCAGCCCCGGCGGATATGGCTACACCTTC. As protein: CASSPGGYGYTF.

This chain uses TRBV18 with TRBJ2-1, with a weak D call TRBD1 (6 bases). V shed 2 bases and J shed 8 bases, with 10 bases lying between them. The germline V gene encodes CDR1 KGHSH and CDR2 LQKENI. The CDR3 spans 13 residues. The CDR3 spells CASSPIQGDEQFF. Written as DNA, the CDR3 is TGTGCCAGCTCACCAATACAGGGCGATGAGCAGTTCTTC.

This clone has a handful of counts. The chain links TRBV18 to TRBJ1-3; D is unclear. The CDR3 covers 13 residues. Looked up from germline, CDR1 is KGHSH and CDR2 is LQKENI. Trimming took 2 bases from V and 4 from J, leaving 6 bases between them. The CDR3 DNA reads TGTGCCAGCTCACCAGGGGAAGGAAACACCATATATTTT. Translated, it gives CASSPGEGNTIYF.

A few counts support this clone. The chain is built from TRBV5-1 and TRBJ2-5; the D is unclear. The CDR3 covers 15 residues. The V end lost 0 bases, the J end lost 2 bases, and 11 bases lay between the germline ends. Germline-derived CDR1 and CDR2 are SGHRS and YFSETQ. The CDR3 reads CASSLGGRPQETQYF. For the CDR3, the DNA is TGCGCCAGCAGCTTGGGAGGACGGCCTCAAGAGACCCAGTACTTC. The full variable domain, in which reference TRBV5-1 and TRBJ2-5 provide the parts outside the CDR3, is KAGVTQTPRYLIKTRGQQVTLSCSPISGHRSVSWYQQTPGQGLQFLFEYFSETQRNKGNFPGRFSGRQFSNSRSEMNVSTLELGDSALYLCASSLGGRPQETQYFGPGTRLLVL.

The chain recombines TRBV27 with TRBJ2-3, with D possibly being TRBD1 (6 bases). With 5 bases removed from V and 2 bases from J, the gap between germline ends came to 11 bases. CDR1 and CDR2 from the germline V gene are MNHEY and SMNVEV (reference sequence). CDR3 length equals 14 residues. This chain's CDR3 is CASSNRDPTDTQYF. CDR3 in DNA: TGTGCCAGCAGTAACAGGGATCCCACAGATACGCAGTATTTT.

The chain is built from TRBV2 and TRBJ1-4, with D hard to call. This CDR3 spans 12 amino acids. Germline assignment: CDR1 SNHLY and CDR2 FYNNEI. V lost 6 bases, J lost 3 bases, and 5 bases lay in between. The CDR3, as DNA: TGTGCCAGCAGGGTGTCTAATGAAAAACTGTTTTTT. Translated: CASRVSNEKLFF. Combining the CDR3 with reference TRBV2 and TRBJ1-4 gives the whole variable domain EPEVTQTPSHQVTQMGQEVILRCVPISNHLYFYWYRQILGQKVEFLVSFYNNEISEKSEIFDDQFSVERPDGSNFTLKIRSTKLEDSAMYFCASRVSNEKLFFGSGTQLSVL.

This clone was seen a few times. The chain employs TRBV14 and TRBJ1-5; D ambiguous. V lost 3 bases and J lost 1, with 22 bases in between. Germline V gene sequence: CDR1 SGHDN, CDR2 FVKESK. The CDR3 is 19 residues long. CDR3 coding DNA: TGTGCCAGCAGCCAGTTGGTCGGAGTGACCCTCTCAAGCAATCAGCCCCAGCATTTT. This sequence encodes CASSQLVGVTLSSNQPQHF.

CDR3 sequence reads: CASSLANEQFF. CDR3 DNA sequence: TGTGCCAGCAGCTTGGCCAATGAGCAGTTCTTC. The rearrangement joins TRBV11-2 to TRBJ2-1; D uncertain. Germline CDR1 SGHAT, CDR2 FQNNGV. The CDR3 totals 11 residues. V lost 3 bases and J 6 bases, leaving 3 bases between the germline ends. Based on the CDR3 plus reference TRBV11-2 and TRBJ2-1, the full variable domain is EAGVAQSPRYKIIEKRQSVAFWCNPISGHATLYWYQQILGQGPKLLIQFQNNGVVDDSQLPKDRFSAERLKGVDSTLKIQPAKLEDSAVYLCASSLANEQFFGPGTRLTVL.

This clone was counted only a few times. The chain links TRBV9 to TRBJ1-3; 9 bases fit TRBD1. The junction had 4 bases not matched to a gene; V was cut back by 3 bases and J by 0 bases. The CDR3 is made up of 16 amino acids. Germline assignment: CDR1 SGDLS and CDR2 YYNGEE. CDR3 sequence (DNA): TGTGCCAGCAGCGAGGGACAGGGCTTCTCTGGAAACACCATATATTTT. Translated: CASSEGQGFSGNTIYF.